This T cell receptor beta chain was recovered during a study of CD8+CD57+ T cells in acquired aplastic anemia (dated by TCRdb to 2016 to 2018). The study in broad terms: A mean of approximately 3 ug of DNA, ranging from roughly 0.18 to 30 ug, was extracted from sorted CD4+ and CD8+ cells. CD8+CD57+ expansion was defined as frequency above the mean frequency observed in healthy subjects.

Genomic DNA was used as template for profiling of TCR beta VDJ combinations and CDR3 sequences. TCR repertoire sequencing was run on an Illumina HiSeq 2000. The paper's processing steps were these. Repertoires were assessed using TRBV/TRBJ rearrangement plots, CDR3 size and DJ length profiles, and Simpson's diversity index. The most abundant DNA sequence in the deep sequencing data was taken as the immunodominant clone. CDR3 amino acid sequences were screened for sharing across subjects and were compared with published repertoires and the VDJdb database. TCRdb reworked the public reads: Q25 trimming with fastp, MiXCR clone assembly, productive beta chains retained. Here each entry gathers all rows of one CDR3 protein and keeps the most common genes and DNA. The V and J calls reflect TCRdb's pipeline rather than the authors' work. Here the sample has roughly 220,000 distinct CDR3 sequences; 65% occur a single time. The ten largest account for around 60% of the sample.

This clonotype was detected only once. Its recognized antigen is unknown. No base-level quality is on record; no much larger clone is a single base apart. One read is thin evidence. Expansion of CD8+CD57+ cells had been shown by flow cytometry in the patients chosen for sequencing. All patients had severe acquired aplastic anemia diagnosed by International Study of Aplastic Anemia and Agranulocytosis and Camitta criteria. No patient had received any therapy when blood was sampled. In the study, sorted CD4+ and CD8+ blood T cells from patients with severe aplastic anemia and from healthy subjects underwent deep sequencing of TCR repertoires. Patients were enrolled under clinicaltrials.gov protocols 00001620, 01623167, 00001397, 00071045, 00081523 and 00961064 in the USA. Ficoll-Paque density gradient centrifugation was used to isolate peripheral blood mononuclear cells. Before DNA extraction, CD4+ and CD8+ T cells were sorted with FACS or magnetic beads.

The investigation overall reported the following: Around 28 CD8+ CDR3 sequences were found to be shared between patients and controls, but these sequences appeared to be highly expressed in patients and within the immunodominant clones of the patients. CD8+ Simpson's diversity did not differ significantly between patients and healthy controls (P=0.060).

The CDR3 has 15 amino acids, counting the end cysteine and phenylalanine. Of the read, only the CDR3 DNA is kept; its 45 bases are in frame from base 1. The germline ends are 10 bases apart after V is trimmed by 1 base and J by 1 base. As encoded in the germline V gene, CDR1 is SGHTA while CDR2 is FQGNSA. The V and J genes are TRBV7-2 and TRBJ1-2; there is no confident call for the D gene. The sample was sorted CD4+, CD8+, or CD8+CD57+ T cells (not recorded which) from PBMCs. The sequence was obtained from a human donor with aplastic anemia. The CDR3 region reads CASSLGGTLNYGYTF. In nucleotides, the sequence is TGTGCCAGCAGCTTAGGCGGCACCCTTAACTATGGCTACACCTTC.